What follows are 27 T cell receptor beta chains derived from one specimen sequenced in a study of T cell responses to AZD1222 COVID-19 vaccine. TCRdb's copy holds only in-frame clones and misses some; the assay was immunoSEQ multiplex PCR. This sample yields around 140,000 clones, of which approximately 93% are seen a single time; more than 10% belongs to the top ten. The specimen was peripheral blood, collected after recovery from COVID-19. The receptors were gathered from an adult who had recovered from COVID-19.

The chain joins TRBV5-1 to TRBJ1-2; D is unresolved. This CDR3 spans 13 amino acids. Trimming took 4 bases from V and 7 from J, leaving 14 bases between them. Germline V gives CDR1 SGHRS, CDR2 YFSETQ. The CDR3 sequence is CASSPQGLGGYTF. The CDR3 coding sequence is TGCGCCAGCAGCCCCCAAGGATTAGGTGGCTACACCTTC.

The chain is built from TRBV6-6 and TRBJ2-7, with D perhaps TRBD2 (7 bases). The CDR3 runs to 16 residues. Trimming stripped 0 bases from V and 4 bases from J, with 16 bases between. Looked up from germline, CDR1 is MNHNY and CDR2 is SVGAGI (reference sequence). In DNA, the CDR3 is TGTGCCAGCAGTTACTCGAGGGGGGAGGGCCCGTACGAGCAGTACTTC. It yields the protein CASSYSRGEGPYEQYF.

The V gene is TRBV4-1, the J gene TRBJ2-7, with 12 bases matching TRBD1. J was trimmed by 7 bases and V by 2 bases; bases with no gene match: 9. CDR1 and CDR2 (germline): MGHRA, YSYEKL. This CDR3 region has 16 residues. CDR3 region: CASSQTPGQGAGEQYF. The CDR3 DNA reads TGCGCCAGCAGCCAAACTCCGGGACAGGGGGCAGGTGAGCAGTACTTC.

The rearrangement links TRBV2 to TRBJ2-7; D uncertain. CDR1 SNHLY and CDR2 FYNNEI come from the germline V gene. The CDR3 length is 14 residues. Trimming removed 2 bases from V and 3 bases from J, with 11 bases in between. The CDR3 DNA reads TGTGCCAGCAGTGAACGACGGATGGGCTACGAGCAGTACTTC. It specifies CASSERRMGYEQYF. The full variable domain, rest sourced from reference TRBV2 and TRBJ2-7, is EPEVTQTPSHQVTQMGQEVILRCVPISNHLYFYWYRQILGQKVEFLVSFYNNEISEKSEIFDDQFSVERPDGSNFTLKIRSTKLEDSAMYFCASSERRMGYEQYFGPGTRLTVT.

The chain carries TRBV7-9 and TRBJ1-1; D is unclear. Deletions cut 5 bases from V and 5 bases from J, with 9 bases between. This CDR3 has 12 amino acids. Germline V gives CDR1 SEHNR, CDR2 FQNEAQ (reference sequence). The CDR3 nucleotides are TGTGCCAGCAGCCCTACAGAGACTGAAGCTTTCTTT. This codes for CASSPTETEAFF.

The J gene is TRBJ1-6, the V gene TRBV19; D is uncertain. Trimming shortened V by 3 bases and J by 0 bases, and 15 bases separated the two germline ends. Germline V gives CDR1 LNHDA, CDR2 SQIVND (reference sequence). There are 18 residues in the CDR3. The CDR3 nucleotides are TGTGCCAGTAGTATGGATGCCAAGTGGAGCTCCTATAATTCACCCCTCCACTTT. Translating gives CASSMDAKWSSYNSPLHF.

The rearrangement links TRBV5-8 to TRBJ1-1; no clear D. Per the germline V gene, CDR1 is SGHTS and CDR2 is YDEGEE. The CDR3 sequence is 16 residues long. Trimming cost V 2 bases and J 0 bases, with 14 bases left between them. CDR3 nucleotide sequence: TGTGCCAGCAGCTTAATCCCCTCGGCCCTGAACACTGAAGCTTTCTTT. It yields the protein CASSLIPSALNTEAFF. Combining the CDR3 with reference TRBV5-8 and TRBJ1-1 gives the whole variable domain EAGVTQSPTHLIKTRGQQATLRCSPISGHTSVYWYQQALGLGLQFLLWYDEGEERNRGNFPPRFSGRQFPNYSSELNVNALELEDSALYLCASSLIPSALNTEAFFGQGTRLTVV.

The chain is built from TRBV7-9 and TRBJ2-3; the D is unclear. Germline values: CDR1 SEHNR, CDR2 FQNEAQ (reference sequence). Trimming took off 5 bases at V and 0 bases at J, with 15 bases between the two ends. The CDR3 has 16 amino acids. CDR3 loop: CASSRPTPTSTDTQYF. As DNA, the CDR3 is TGTGCCAGCAGCAGACCTACGCCGACTAGCACAGATACGCAGTATTTT.

The V call is TRBV18, the J call TRBJ1-1; D ambiguous. Germline loops: CDR1 KGHSH, CDR2 LQKENI. The length of the CDR3 is 15 residues. V shed 3 bases and J shed 1 base, with 12 bases lying between them. CDR3 region: CASSPVVTGNTEAFF. CDR3 sequence (DNA): TGTGCCAGCTCACCCGTCGTAACGGGGAACACTGAAGCTTTCTTT.

The V gene is TRBV11-3, the J gene TRBJ2-1; TRBD2 aligns across 10 bases. CDR3 size: 15 residues. V lost 5 bases and J lost 5; bases outside the gene matches: 6. Germline values: CDR1 SGHNT, CDR2 YENEEA. The CDR3 protein is CASSPRTSGDNEQFF. CDR3 coding DNA: TGTGCCAGCAGCCCAAGGACTAGCGGCGACAATGAGCAGTTCTTC.

The sample holds one count of this clone. CDR3 region: CASSQIENNEQFF. The DNA of the CDR3 is TGCGCCAGCAGCCAGATAGAAAACAATGAGCAGTTCTTC. V and J are TRBV4-1 and TRBJ2-1; the D is unclear. The V end lost 3 bases, the J end lost 5 bases, and 8 bases lay between the germline ends. CDR3 size: 13 residues. Germline V gene sequence: CDR1 MGHRA, CDR2 YSYEKL.

The rearrangement uses TRBV7-2 and TRBJ2-7, with TRBD2 matching over 7 bases. The V gene end was trimmed by 1 base and the J gene end by 3 bases; junction bases not matched to a gene: 6. The V gene's germline CDR1 is SGHTA and CDR2 FQGNSA. The CDR3 is made up of 15 amino acids. Here the CDR3 DNA reads TGTGCCAGCAGCTTAGGGGCTAGCGGACTCTACGAGCAGTACTTC. It translates to CASSLGASGLYEQYF.

The chain links TRBV9 to TRBJ2-6, with 9 bases aligning to TRBD2. Germline V lookup: CDR1 SGDLS, CDR2 YYNGEE. The V and J ends lost 4 bases and 0 bases, in that order; junction bases with no gene match: 2. The CDR3 sequence is 16 residues long. CDR3 protein: CASSFSGGSGANVLTF. The CDR3 bases are TGTGCCAGCAGCTTTAGCGGGGGCTCTGGGGCCAACGTCCTGACTTTC.

The chain links TRBV7-9 to TRBJ2-1; D is perhaps TRBD2 (5 bases). Germline CDR1 reads SEHNR; CDR2 reads FQNEAQ (reference sequence). The V end was cut by 1 base, the J end by 5 bases, with 9 bases between. The CDR3 totals 14 residues. In DNA form, the CDR3 reads TGTGCCAGCAGCTTAGGAGGGAATAACAATGAGCAGTTCTTC. Its protein is CASSLGGNNNEQFF.

V usage is TRBV28 and J usage is TRBJ2-7, with TRBD1 matching 7 bases. V trimming: 8 bases; J trimming: 0 bases; junction bases outside the gene matches: 7. The germline V gene encodes CDR1 MDHEN and CDR2 SYDVKM. The CDR3 has 14 residues. The DNA of the CDR3 is TGTGCCAGCCTTGGGACAGCGATCTCCTACGAGCAGTACTTC. It translates to CASLGTAISYEQYF.

This clone has a count of ten or more. V gene TRBV24-1 combines with J gene TRBJ1-5; D gene unclear. Trimming left V 4 bases short and J 1 base short, with 10 bases between. The germline CDR1 and CDR2 sequences are KGHDR and SFDVKD. This CDR3 has 15 residues. The CDR3, as DNA: TGTGCCACCAGTGACCCCACGTTCAGCAATCAGCCCCAGCATTTT. Protein: CATSDPTFSNQPQHF.

The chain couples TRBV12-3 or TRBV12-4 to TRBJ1-6; D gene unclear. Trimming stripped 3 bases from V and 9 bases from J, with 9 bases between. This CDR3 is 13 amino acids long. CDR3 sequence: CASSLSVLSPLHF. CDR3 sequence (DNA): TGTGCCAGCAGTTTGAGTGTCCTTTCACCCCTCCACTTT.

This clone showed up just once. The chain joins TRBV10-1 to TRBJ1-2; D not certain. CDR3 size: 11 residues. V was pared by 6 bases and J by 7 bases, with 9 bases between. Germline assignment: CDR1 WNHNN and CDR2 SYGVQD (reference sequence). The chain's CDR3 is CASRSVLGYTF. The CDR3 DNA follows: TGCGCCAGCAGGAGTGTACTTGGCTACACCTTC.

This clone has only a few counts. The rearrangement links TRBV19 to TRBJ1-1; D is unresolved. Germline V gives CDR1 LNHDA, CDR2 SQIVND (reference sequence). V was pared by 7 bases and J by 0 bases, with 12 bases between. This CDR3 comprises 14 residues. Here the CDR3 DNA reads TGTGCCAGTAAACACGGAATCATGAACACTGAAGCTTTCTTT. Its protein is CASKHGIMNTEAFF.

The table lists this clone with a count of one. V usage is TRBV6-5 and J usage is TRBJ2-7, with D hard to call. With 8 bases removed from V and 0 bases from J, the gap between germline ends came to 8 bases. CDR1 MNHEY and CDR2 SVGAGI come from the germline V gene. CDR3 size: 12 residues. In DNA, the CDR3 is TGTGCCAGCTCCCACACCTCCTACGAGCAGTACTTC. Its translation is CASSHTSYEQYF.

The chain employs TRBV28 and TRBJ1-1; D might be TRBD1 (5 bases). The CDR3 is 13 residues long. V gave up 6 bases and J gave up 7 bases, with 15 bases separating them. Germline-derived CDR1 and CDR2 are MDHEN and SYDVKM. This CDR3 reads CASSTPGWVEAFF. The CDR3, as DNA: TGTGCCAGCAGCACCCCAGGGTGGGTTGAAGCTTTCTTT.

J is TRBJ2-3 and V is TRBV18, with 11 bases identical to TRBD2. V was clipped by 4 bases and J by 1 base; unmatched bases: 4. Germline V lookup: CDR1 KGHSH, CDR2 LQKENI. CDR3 size: 16 residues. CDR3 bases: TGTGCCAGCTCACGACTGACTAGCGGGGGCACAGATACGCAGTATTTT. This gives the protein CASSRLTSGGTDTQYF.

V usage is TRBV24-1 and J usage is TRBJ2-3, with D unclear. The CDR3 is 13 amino acids. The germline V and J ends were trimmed by 10 bases and 3 bases, with 13 bases remaining between them. Germline CDR1 KGHDR, CDR2 SFDVKD. The CDR3: CATAPSVTDTQYF. CDR3 nucleotide sequence: TGTGCCACTGCCCCATCGGTGACAGATACGCAGTATTTT.

The J gene is TRBJ1-2, the V gene TRBV3-1 (or the pseudogene TRBV3-2), with TRBD1 as a possible D gene (5 bases). Germline V CDR1 and CDR2: LGHDT, YNNKEL (reference sequence). The CDR3 is made up of 17 amino acids. Trimming removed 0 bases from V and 3 bases from J, with 17 bases in between. The CDR3 region is CASSQEWGRGYDYGYTF. In nucleotides, the CDR3 is TGTGCCAGCAGCCAAGAGTGGGGCCGGGGGTACGACTATGGCTACACCTTC.

The J gene is TRBJ2-6, the V gene TRBV7-3; possibly TRBD1 for D (8 bases). Per the germline V gene, CDR1 is SGHTA and CDR2 is FQGTGA. Trimming left V 4 bases short and J 1 base short, with 17 bases between. The CDR3 spans 18 residues. CDR3 DNA sequence: TGTGCCAGCAGCTCACGGACAGGGAGGGGGTCTGGGGCCAACGTCCTGACTTTC. Translation: CASSSRTGRGSGANVLTF.

V usage is TRBV5-1 and J usage is TRBJ2-3, with D unresolved. The V end lost 1 base, the J end lost 0 bases, and 9 bases lay between the germline ends. CDR3 size: 15 residues. Germline-derived CDR1 and CDR2 are SGHRS and YFSETQ. Here the CDR3 DNA reads TGCGCCAGCAGCTTGCGTCTTTCGAGCACAGATACGCAGTATTTT. Amino acid sequence: CASSLRLSSTDTQYF.

J is TRBJ1-3 and V is TRBV6-5; 7 positions match TRBD1. Germline loops: CDR1 MNHEY, CDR2 SVGAGI. This CDR3 is 14 amino acids long. The J segment lost 4 bases and the V segment lost 6 bases, leaving 6 bases of the junction unmatched. The CDR3 DNA reads TGTGCCAGCAGCAATACAGGGGTGGGAAACACCATATATTTT. Translation gives CASSNTGVGNTIYF.